This entry lists 9 T cell receptor beta chains sequenced from one sample in a study of shared clonotypes between healthy human individuals. Sequencing used immunoSEQ multiplex PCR; TCRdb keeps in-frame clones, though not all of them. The table lists 490,000 or so clones, 70% to 85% of them singletons, with around 12% in the top ten. The specimen was PBMCs. The receptors were gathered from a woman aged 40 to 50 in good health. Some clones in this sample may be carry-over from other donors' samples.

The chain uses TRBV28 and TRBJ2-1; 8 nucleotides align to TRBD1. The germline V gene has CDR1 MDHEN and CDR2 SYDVKM. The CDR3 totals 15 residues. V lost 6 bases to trimming and J lost 8 bases; unmatched junction nucleotides: 12. The CDR3 nucleotides are TGTGCCAGCAGCCCCCTTCAGGGGGCGAGCGATGAGCAGTTCTTC. It specifies CASSPLQGASDEQFF. Full variable domain (outside the CDR3, taken from reference TRBV28 and TRBJ2-1): DVKVTQSSRYLVKRTGEKVFLECVQDMDHENMFWYRQDPGLGLRLIYFSYDVKMKEKGDIPEGYSVSREKKERFSLILESASTNQTSMYLCASSPLQGASDEQFFGPGTRLTVL.

This chain joins TRBV6-4 and TRBJ2-7; TRBD2 agrees at 10 bases. The V gene's germline CDR1 is MRHNA and CDR2 SNTAGT. This CDR3 region has 18 residues. V dropped 0 bases and J dropped 5; count of bases not matched to a gene: 13. CDR3: CASSDSGASGSWSHEQYF. As DNA, the CDR3 is TGTGCCAGCAGTGACTCCGGGGCTAGCGGGAGTTGGTCCCACGAGCAGTACTTC.

V usage is TRBV6-6 and J usage is TRBJ2-1; no reliable D call. The CDR3 contains 12 residues. The V gene lost 2 bases and the J gene lost 5 bases, with 4 bases spanning the gap. Germline V CDR1 and CDR2: MNHNY, SVGAGI (reference sequence). CDR3 DNA: TGTGCCAGCAGTTACGGGAACAATGAGCAGTTCTTC. Protein sequence: CASSYGNNEQFF.

The chain carries TRBV9 and TRBJ2-7; 14 bases line up with TRBD2. This CDR3 region has 17 residues. The ends lost 4 bases at V and 3 bases at J; junction bases unmatched: 9. Germline lookup yields CDR1 SGDLS and CDR2 YYNGEE. The CDR3 bases are TGTGCCAGCAGCCCACGACTAGCGGGAGGGCTCCGCTACGAGCAGTACTTC. It yields the protein CASSPRLAGGLRYEQYF.

This rearrangement joins TRBV6-1 to TRBJ1-2; no clear D gene. V dropped 6 bases and J dropped 4 bases, with 15 bases sitting between them. Germline values: CDR1 MNHNS, CDR2 SASEGT. CDR3 size: 14 residues. The DNA for the CDR3 is TGTGCCAGCAGCGGTGGCCGTCAGAGCTATGGCTACACCTTC. Translating it yields CASSGGRQSYGYTF.

The chain uses TRBV2 and TRBJ2-3, with D possibly matching TRBD1 (6 bases). The CDR3 is 12 amino acids. V shed 5 bases and J shed 6 bases, with 9 bases lying between them. Germline CDR1 is SNHLY and CDR2 is FYNNEI. The CDR3 nucleotides are TGTGCCAGCAGTCCAGACAGGGATACGCAGTATTTT. As protein: CASSPDRDTQYF.

The CDR3 DNA reads TGCAGCGCTTCCACTAGCGGGAGCGGCACCGGGGAGCTGTTTTTT. This codes for CSASTSGSGTGELFF. This chain joins TRBV29-1 and TRBJ2-2; 11 nucleotides align to TRBD2. J was trimmed by 4 bases and V by 7 bases; bases with no gene match: 8. The CDR3 extends over 15 amino acids. Germline CDR1 reads SQVTM; CDR2 reads ANQGSEA.

V usage is TRBV15 and J usage is TRBJ2-7; 9 nucleotides align to TRBD2. The CDR3 totals 19 residues. Germline V gene data show CDR1 as LNHNV and CDR2 as YYDKDF (reference sequence). V was pared by 1 base and J by 6 bases, with 19 bases of the junction left unmatched. In DNA, the CDR3 is TGTGCCACCAGCAGAGGGGGGGTCTTTAGCGGGAGAGTTGGGGTCGAGCAGTACTTC. This gives the protein CATSRGGVFSGRVGVEQYF.

This clone was observed a handful of times. The V gene is TRBV7-2, the J gene TRBJ2-1; D ambiguous. The V gene lost 5 bases and the J gene lost 10 bases, with 18 bases spanning the gap. Germline CDR1 SGHTA, CDR2 FQGNSA. The CDR3 is 14 residues long. This chain's CDR3 is CASSPMMSESEQFF. CDR3 sequence (DNA): TGTGCCAGCAGCCCCATGATGAGCGAATCCGAGCAGTTCTTC.